Presented here are 11 T cell receptor beta chains from one specimen sequenced in a study of graft-versus-host responses after intestinal transplantation. Repertoires were generated with immunoSEQ multiplex PCR, while TCRdb's copy carries only in-frame clones and drops some. This table holds more than 85,000 clones, around 93% found once. For these TCRs, the target antigens are not known. The sequencing here drew on unstimulated CD8+ T cells sorted from spleen or lymph node cells, taken before intestinal transplant. These TCRs come from a human donor who received an intestinal transplant.

The V call is TRBV27, the J call TRBJ2-7; D perhaps matches TRBD1 (6 bases). Trimming stripped 4 bases from V and 2 bases from J, with 12 bases between. Germline V gene sequence: CDR1 MNHEY, CDR2 SMNVEV (reference sequence). This CDR3 has 14 residues. Written as DNA, the CDR3 is TGTGCCAGCAGTTCCCAGGGGCCGACCTACGAGCAGTACTTC. It yields the protein CASSSQGPTYEQYF.

Regarding this clone: One junction end does not reproduce the germline sequence, and a read error may be involved. The chain joins TRBV19 to TRBJ2-1, with TRBD2 identical over 12 bases. CDR1 and CDR2 (germline): LNHDA, SQIVND (reference sequence). The CDR3 extends over 15 amino acids. CDR3 sequence (DNA): TGTGCCAGTAGTCCGACTAGCGGGAGTCGAATGGGAGAGCTCTTC. Translation gives CASSPTSGSRMGELF.

The V call is TRBV27, the J call TRBJ2-7; possibly TRBD1 for D (5 bases). The length of the CDR3 is 14 residues. Trimming took 2 bases from V and 5 from J, leaving 13 bases between them. CDR1 and CDR2 (germline): MNHEY, SMNVEV (reference sequence). DNA for the CDR3: TGTGCCAGCAGTTTAGGCAGGGTTAATGACGAGCAGTACTTC. This sequence encodes CASSLGRVNDEQYF.

The chain couples TRBV27 to TRBJ2-5; D call uncertain. The CDR3 extends over 11 amino acids. Germline lookup yields CDR1 MNHEY and CDR2 SMNVEV (reference sequence). V lost 5 bases and J 7 bases, leaving 8 bases between the germline ends. Here the CDR3 reads CASSTLGTQYF. Here the CDR3 DNA reads TGTGCCAGCAGTACCCTAGGGACCCAGTACTTC.

CDR3 sequence reads: CASSFPGGANYGYTF. CDR3 sequence (DNA): TGTGCCAGCAGCTTCCCAGGGGGCGCAAACTATGGCTACACCTTC. The chain couples TRBV5-4 to TRBJ1-2, with TRBD1 identical over 8 bases. J gave up 2 bases and V 2 bases, and 5 bases lay outside the gene matches. Germline assignment: CDR1 SGHNT and CDR2 YYREEE (reference sequence). The CDR3 is 15 amino acids.

This sequence joins TRBV21-1 and TRBJ2-7; no DNA check was done on the table's D call, TRBD1. TRBV21-1 is described as a pseudogene. The CDR3 is 14 amino acids. The CDR3: CASSIQDRFYEQYF. The CDR3 nucleotides are TGTGCCAGCAGCATCCAGGACAGATTCTACGAGCAGTACTTC.

The V and J genes are TRBV29-1 and TRBJ2-1; the match to TRBD2 covers 7 bases. J was trimmed by 5 bases and V by 1 base; bases with no gene match: 8. The CDR3 is 15 residues long. CDR1 and CDR2 from the germline V gene are SQVTM and ANQGSEA. The DNA for the CDR3 is TGCAGCGTTGAAGGGTCCGAGACTAGCAACAATGAGCAGTTCTTC. Its translation: CSVEGSETSNNEQFF.

The rearrangement uses TRBV6-6 and TRBJ2-7; unclear D gene. The CDR3 has 15 residues. Germline CDR1 and CDR2: MNHNY and SVGAGI (reference sequence). Trimming stripped 5 bases from V and 2 bases from J, with 16 bases between. The CDR3 spells CASSLSKDPPYEQYF. CDR3 nucleotide sequence: TGTGCCAGCAGTCTCTCGAAGGATCCCCCCTACGAGCAGTACTTC.

The chain employs TRBV6-6 and TRBJ1-5; D not certain. The CDR3 is 14 amino acids. Trimming left V 2 bases short and J 0 bases short, with 5 bases between. Germline V CDR1 and CDR2: MNHNY, SVGAGI (reference sequence). This CDR3 is CASSYRASNQPQHF. The DNA of the CDR3 is TGTGCCAGCAGTTACCGGGCTAGCAATCAGCCCCAGCATTTT.

The genes are TRBV19 and TRBJ2-2; TRBD1 aligns across 8 bases. Germline-derived CDR1 and CDR2 are LNHDA and SQIVND (reference sequence). V lost 5 bases to trimming and J lost 4 bases; unmatched junction nucleotides: 9. CDR3 length equals 16 residues. The CDR3 is CASSSGGPVGTGELFF. The CDR3 region has the DNA TGTGCCAGTAGTTCAGGGGGCCCGGTGGGCACCGGGGAGCTGTTTTTT.

The chain combines TRBV4-1 with TRBJ2-5; the D gene is possibly TRBD2 (5 bases). V was trimmed by 5 bases and J by 5 bases, leaving 12 bases between them. This CDR3 has 13 amino acids. The germline V gene encodes CDR1 MGHRA and CDR2 YSYEKL. CDR3 sequence (DNA): TGCGCCAGCAGCGGAGTCTGGAGGGAGACCCAGTACTTC. Its translation: CASSGVWRETQYF.